The T cell receptor (beta chain) under discussion was sequenced for a study of blood T cells in healthy people across ages. With a J-beta primer mix and a sample-barcoded 5' primer, a second PCR ran about 7 to 12 cycles. Each cDNA molecule was tagged by a template-switch adaptor that had 12 random nucleotides. TCRdb used MiXCR to reprocess the 5' RACE reads, holding one entry per CDR3 protein. This sample has some 690,000 distinct CDR3 sequences, with about 24% found just once. This clonotype has only a few counts. One end of the junction varies from germline; a read error may be responsible. The length of the CDR3 is 14 residues. Germline CDR1 reads SGHVS; CDR2 reads FQNEAQ.

The sample was blood. This clonotype was sampled from a man in his 70s in good health. The chain uses TRBV7-8 and TRBJ2-3, with D possibly matching TRBD1 (6 bases). CDR3 DNA: TGTACCAGCAGCAGAGGGACAAACACAGATACGCAGTATTTT. Translating it yields CTSSRGTNTDTQYF.